This T cell receptor beta chain is drawn from a study of blood T cell repertoires in COVID-19 (dated by TCRdb to the early 2020s). For context, the study as a whole: Collaborator samples came from the United States, Italy and Spain and covered acute and convalescent phases of COVID-19. The material from the prospective study consisted of cDNA or gDNA derived from T cells, B-cell-depleted T cells, or PBMCs. The dataset comprised deeply sampled blood TCRbeta repertoires from subjects exposed to, actively infected with, or recovered from COVID-19. The repertoires were released in a freely available public database meant as a resource for research on the immune response to SARS-CoV-2. The samples were drawn from two sources: the first 160 participants of the ongoing ImmuneRACE study, and about 1,300 subjects contributed by 6 global collaborators. A de-identified subject ID, COVID-19 status, age in years and sex were almost always included in the sample metadata. Where available, HLA class I and class II types were taken from metadata supplied by the sample provider and were not determined by assay-based typing.

With regard to this clone: The antigen it recognizes is unknown. Per-base quality was not reported, and no clone a single base away is much larger than it.

General findings and caveats noted by the study authors: How much clinical and demographic metadata was included differed by source and by participant, and the metadata was provided uncurated.

Whole blood was collected in K2EDTA tubes by collaborating institutions according to the institutions' own protocols. For TCRbeta analysis, collaborators shipped samples as frozen whole blood, isolated PBMCs, or DNA extracted from either of those sample types. The immunoSEQ Assay, a bias-controlled multiplex PCR, was used to amplify TCRbeta CDR3 regions from genomic DNA. The source study handled its data this way. Within the assay, amplification of reference gene primers was used to estimate how many nucleated cells each sample contained. Sequence reads were collapsed and filtered to measure the absolute abundance of every unique TCRbeta CDR3 rearrangement. For each sample, productive Simpson clonality was calculated by taking the square root of Simpson's diversity index across productive rearrangements. The immuneACCESS repertoire file appears here via TCRdb, limited to in-frame rearrangements. These files lack a portion of the clones; in checked studies, under half of the deficit traces to unresolved V genes, and the cause of the others is not known. V, J and clone size were drawn from that table, and D and trimming were deduced from the DNA. Recorded for this sample are around 95,000 clones; over 75% of them occurred a single time. The ten largest clones represent 10% to 15% of the sample.

Including the terminal cysteine and phenylalanine, the CDR3 comprises 15 residues. The entry retains the CDR3 DNA only, 45 bases that are in frame from base 1. Germline trimming: 6 bases from V, 3 bases from J; junction bases outside gene matches: 7. From a lookup of the germline V gene (reference sequence), CDR1 and CDR2 are SEHNR and FQNEAQ. The TCR originated in a human donor in a cohort sampled during active COVID-19. The sequenced material came from peripheral blood. The V gene is TRBV7-9 and the J gene is TRBJ2-2, with 7 bases matching TRBD1. The DNA is as follows: TGTGCCAGCAGATCAATTCAGGGGGACACCGGGGAGCTGTTTTTT. Its amino acids are CASRSIQGDTGELFF.